The 27 T cell receptor beta chains presented below share a single source sample, sequenced in a study of identical twins. A single record per CDR3 protein comes from TCRdb applying MiXCR to the 5' RACE reads. The sample lists fewer than 500,000 distinct CDR3 sequences, approximately 14% occurring once. The same data also went into a second study, on yellow fever vaccine responses in identical twins.

Sequenced sample: CD4+ T cells sorted from blood. The origin of the receptors is a woman younger than 35 in good health.

V gene TRBV7-9 combines with J gene TRBJ2-3; D is uncertain. This CDR3 has 13 residues. The V gene lost 3 bases and the J gene lost 4 bases, with 8 bases spanning the gap. Germline V gene sequence: CDR1 SEHNR, CDR2 FQNEAQ (reference sequence). Here the CDR3 reads CASSFITADTQYF. CDR3 coding DNA: TGTGCCAGCAGCTTTATCACGGCAGATACGCAGTATTTT.

J is TRBJ2-4 and V is TRBV14, with D tentatively TRBD2 (5 bases). Trimming shortened V by 1 base and J by 9 bases, and 13 bases separated the two germline ends. The length of the CDR3 is 14 residues. Germline lookup yields CDR1 SGHDN and CDR2 FVKESK. The CDR3 DNA is TGTGCCAGCAGCCAAGTTCCGGGGTCAGGCATTCAGTACTTC. It encodes CASSQVPGSGIQYF.

The chain links TRBV5-1 to TRBJ2-7, with D uncertain. V was pared by 0 bases and J by 2 bases, with 15 bases between. The V gene's germline CDR1 is SGHRS and CDR2 YFSETQ. This CDR3 contains 16 residues. The CDR3 nucleotides are TGCGCCAGCAGCTTGGCCGGTGTAGGGATAACCTACGAGCAGTACTTC. This codes for CASSLAGVGITYEQYF.

This clonotype was observed at least ten times. The chain has TRBV5-1 and TRBJ2-1; D ambiguous. The ends were cut back, 0 bases at V and 4 bases at J, with 8 bases in the middle. The CDR3 covers 14 residues. Germline V gene data show CDR1 as SGHRS and CDR2 as YFSETQ. CDR3 residues: CASSLAPGYNEQFF. CDR3 in DNA: TGCGCCAGCAGCTTGGCCCCAGGTTACAATGAGCAGTTCTTC.

The genes are TRBV7-2 and TRBJ2-1; D might be TRBD1 (6 bases). The V and J ends lost 10 bases and 9 bases respectively, with 16 bases between them. There are 12 residues in the CDR3. CDR1 is SGHTA, CDR2 FQGNSA, per germline. The CDR3 coding sequence is TGTGCCACTTCAACTTCAGGGGTTGAGCAGTTCTTC. This gives the protein CATSTSGVEQFF.

This clonotype showed up just a few times. The chain joins TRBV9 to TRBJ2-3; D remains unclear. CDR1 SGDLS and CDR2 YYNGEE come from the germline V gene. V lost 0 bases and J lost 0, with 11 bases in between. The CDR3 extends over 16 amino acids. In nucleotides, the CDR3 is TGTGCCAGCAGCGTAGGGGTTGATCCTAGCACAGATACGCAGTATTTT. It is translated as CASSVGVDPSTDTQYF.

The genes are TRBV15 and TRBJ1-5; perhaps TRBD1 as D (5 bases). CDR1 LNHNV and CDR2 YYDKDF come from the germline V gene (reference sequence). The V end was cut by 0 bases, the J end by 3 bases, with 9 bases between. The CDR3 totals 15 residues. The CDR3 protein is CATSRDGRDNQPQHF. In DNA, the CDR3 is TGTGCCACCAGCAGAGATGGCAGGGACAATCAGCCCCAGCATTTT.

The V call is TRBV21-1, the J call TRBJ2-2; the table's TRBD1 call for D was not verified on the DNA. TRBV21-1 is shown as a pseudogene. This CDR3 is 17 amino acids long. The CDR3 spells CASSKRWSRGRIGELFF. DNA of the CDR3: TGTGCCAGCAGCAAAAGGTGGTCCAGGGGGCGAATCGGGGAGCTGTTTTTT.

J is TRBJ2-7 and V is TRBV7-2; D gene ambiguous. V lost 1 base and J lost 2, with 9 bases in between. This CDR3 is 14 amino acids long. Germline CDR1 reads SGHTA; CDR2 reads FQGNSA. CDR3 amino acids: CASSLEAKAYEQYF. CDR3 sequence (DNA): TGTGCCAGCAGCTTAGAAGCCAAGGCCTACGAGCAGTACTTC.

This clonotype was seen only a few times. The rearrangement uses TRBV12-3 or TRBV12-4 and TRBJ2-3; no clear D gene. The CDR3 has 13 residues. V was pared by 6 bases and J by 6 bases, with 13 bases between. The CDR3 region is CASSLPKVDTQYF. For the CDR3, the DNA is TGTGCCAGCAGCCTCCCTAAAGTGGATACGCAGTATTTT.

This clonotype came up many times. The chain links TRBV5-1 to TRBJ2-7, with 7 nucleotides matching TRBD1. Germline assignment: CDR1 SGHRS and CDR2 YFSETQ. The CDR3 length is 13 residues. The junction had 3 bases not matched to a gene; V was cut back by 0 bases and J by 6 bases. The DNA of the CDR3 is TGCGCCAGCAGCTTGGGACAGGGCAGCGAGCAGTACTTC. Its protein is CASSLGQGSEQYF.

The V and J genes are TRBV7-2 and TRBJ2-1, with a tentative D call TRBD1 (5 bases). Germline CDR1 SGHTA, CDR2 FQGNSA. Trimming shortened V by 2 bases and J by 4 bases, and 9 bases separated the two germline ends. The CDR3 length is 14 residues. CDR3 nucleotide sequence: TGTGCCAGCAGCTTACATGACAGTTACAATGAGCAGTTCTTC. Its protein is CASSLHDSYNEQFF.

This clonotype was recorded a few times. This chain uses TRBV4-3 with TRBJ1-1; D is possibly TRBD1 (5 bases). V was cut by 0 bases and J by 1 base, with 12 bases left in between. CDR1 is LGHNA, CDR2 YSLEER, per germline. CDR3 length equals 16 residues. In DNA form, the CDR3 reads TGCGCCAGCAGCCAAGATCACCAGGGCTGGAACACTGAAGCTTTCTTT. Translation gives CASSQDHQGWNTEAFF.

The CDR3 is CASSLRLAGGKETQYF. The DNA of the CDR3 is TGTGCCAGCAGCCTTCGACTAGCGGGGGGGAAAGAGACCCAGTACTTC. This chain joins TRBV3-1 and TRBJ2-5, with 14 bases aligning to TRBD2. V lost 4 bases, J lost 3 bases, and 4 bases stayed unmatched. This CDR3 has 16 residues. Germline V gene data show CDR1 as LGHDT and CDR2 as YNNKEL (reference sequence).

V is TRBV21-1 and J is TRBJ2-6; the table's D call, TRBD1, has no DNA check behind it. TRBV21-1 is a pseudogene segment. The CDR3 is 19 residues long. The CDR3 bases are TGTGCCAGCAGCAAATGGGAGGACAGGGCTGACTCTGGGGCCAACGTCCTGACTTTC. Its protein is CASSKWEDRADSGANVLTF.

The genes are TRBV5-1 and TRBJ1-3; D is possibly TRBD1 (6 bases). CDR1 is SGHRS, CDR2 YFSETQ, per germline. V lost 4 bases to trimming and J lost 1 base, with 12 bases between them. The CDR3 loop spans 15 amino acids. CDR3 DNA: TGCGCCAGCAGCGTGTCCGGGACATCTGGAAACACCATATATTTT. Residues: CASSVSGTSGNTIYF.

This clonotype was detected only a few times. The chain couples TRBV7-2 to TRBJ1-5, with 7 bases that match TRBD1. The CDR3 totals 16 residues. The V and J ends lost 1 base and 1 base, in that order; junction bases with no gene match: 4. The germline gives CDR1 SGHTA, CDR2 FQGNSA. CDR3 in amino acids: CASSLEGALSNQPQHF. The CDR3 DNA follows: TGTGCCAGCAGCTTAGAGGGGGCACTAAGCAATCAGCCCCAGCATTTT.

This clonotype occurred a few times. This sequence joins TRBV5-1 and TRBJ2-5; no definite D call. Germline V gene lookup returns CDR1 SGHRS and CDR2 YFSETQ. This CDR3 region has 14 residues. Trimming stripped 4 bases from V and 5 bases from J, with 15 bases between. CDR3 coding DNA: TGCGCCAGCAGCCGGGCAGCCGACGTGGAGACCCAGTACTTC. Translating it yields CASSRAADVETQYF.

This clonotype has at least ten counts. This chain links TRBV7-9 with TRBJ1-1; D may be TRBD1 (5 bases). V lost 1 base and J lost 10, with 10 bases in between. The CDR3 contains 12 residues. CDR1 SEHNR and CDR2 FQNEAQ come from the germline V gene (reference sequence). CDR3 coding DNA: TGTGCCAGCAGCTTAGAAGCAGGGAGAGCTTTCTTT. Residues: CASSLEAGRAFF.

The sample holds many counts of this clonotype. The chain combines TRBV18 with TRBJ2-1; no reliable D call. The ends were cut back, 1 base at V and 8 bases at J, with 6 bases in the middle. This CDR3 contains 12 residues. CDR1 is KGHSH, CDR2 LQKENI, per germline. The CDR3 region is CASSPLGDEQFF. Here the CDR3 DNA reads TGTGCCAGCTCACCACTTGGGGATGAGCAGTTCTTC.

This clonotype occurred a few times. The chain combines TRBV20-1 with TRBJ1-1; D unresolved. Trimming shortened V by 0 bases and J by 5 bases, and 16 bases separated the two germline ends. CDR3 length equals 15 residues. Looked up from germline, CDR1 is DFQATT and CDR2 is SNEGSKA (reference sequence). CDR3 loop: CSARERGSIGTEAFF. In DNA form, the CDR3 reads TGCAGTGCTAGAGAAAGAGGATCTATCGGAACTGAAGCTTTCTTT.

This clonotype appeared a few times. The V gene is TRBV5-1, the J gene TRBJ2-3, with TRBD1 matching over 9 bases. CDR3 length: 15 amino acids. The V gene's germline CDR1 is SGHRS and CDR2 YFSETQ. With 4 bases clipped from V and 5 bases from J, the junction kept 8 bases outside the gene matches. The CDR3: CASSHRDRAEDTQYF. In DNA, the CDR3 is TGCGCCAGCAGCCACCGGGACAGGGCCGAAGATACGCAGTATTTT.

In this sample, this clonotype turned up a few times. The J gene is TRBJ2-3, the V gene TRBV9; 8 positions agree with TRBD2. Per the germline V gene, CDR1 is SGDLS and CDR2 is YYNGEE. The CDR3 sequence is 17 residues long. V lost 4 bases to trimming and J lost 2 bases; unmatched junction nucleotides: 12. The CDR3 region is CASSPTFVTSATDTQYF. The CDR3, as DNA: TGTGCCAGCAGCCCTACTTTCGTGACTAGCGCCACAGATACGCAGTATTTT.

The CDR3 reads CASGNQPQHF. CDR3 sequence (DNA): TGTGCCAGCGGAAATCAGCCCCAGCATTTT. V usage is TRBV6-5 and J usage is TRBJ1-5, with D hard to call. The CDR3 consists of 10 residues. V gave up 8 bases and J gave up 4 bases, with 3 bases separating them. CDR1 and CDR2 from the germline V gene are MNHEY and SVGAGI.

For the CDR3, the DNA is TGCAGTGCGGGAGAAATGAAAAGGGACACTGAAGCTTTCTTT. Translated: CSAGEMKRDTEAFF. The chain has TRBV20-1 and TRBJ1-1; D is unclear. CDR3 length: 14 amino acids. V was pared by 6 bases and J by 3 bases, with 17 bases between. CDR1 is DFQATT, CDR2 SNEGSKA, per germline (reference sequence).

This clonotype was observed a handful of times. The chain uses TRBV3-1 and TRBJ1-2; 11 positions agree with TRBD1. V trimming: 4 bases; J trimming: 8 bases; junction bases outside the gene matches: 3. The CDR3 spans 13 residues. CDR1 and CDR2 (germline): LGHDT, YNNKEL (reference sequence). The CDR3 here is CASSRTGGQGYTF. The CDR3 DNA follows: TGTGCCAGCAGCCGGACAGGGGGCCAAGGCTACACCTTC.

This clonotype was recorded many times. V usage is TRBV3-1 and J usage is TRBJ2-1; D is possibly TRBD2 (6 bases). The germline V and J ends were trimmed by 0 bases and 11 bases, with 17 bases remaining between them. CDR3 length: 15 residues. In germline, CDR1 is LGHDT, CDR2 YNNKEL (reference sequence). Here the CDR3 reads CASSQEAGPTSKQFF. CDR3 sequence (DNA): TGTGCCAGCAGCCAAGAGGCGGGACCCACATCTAAGCAGTTCTTC.